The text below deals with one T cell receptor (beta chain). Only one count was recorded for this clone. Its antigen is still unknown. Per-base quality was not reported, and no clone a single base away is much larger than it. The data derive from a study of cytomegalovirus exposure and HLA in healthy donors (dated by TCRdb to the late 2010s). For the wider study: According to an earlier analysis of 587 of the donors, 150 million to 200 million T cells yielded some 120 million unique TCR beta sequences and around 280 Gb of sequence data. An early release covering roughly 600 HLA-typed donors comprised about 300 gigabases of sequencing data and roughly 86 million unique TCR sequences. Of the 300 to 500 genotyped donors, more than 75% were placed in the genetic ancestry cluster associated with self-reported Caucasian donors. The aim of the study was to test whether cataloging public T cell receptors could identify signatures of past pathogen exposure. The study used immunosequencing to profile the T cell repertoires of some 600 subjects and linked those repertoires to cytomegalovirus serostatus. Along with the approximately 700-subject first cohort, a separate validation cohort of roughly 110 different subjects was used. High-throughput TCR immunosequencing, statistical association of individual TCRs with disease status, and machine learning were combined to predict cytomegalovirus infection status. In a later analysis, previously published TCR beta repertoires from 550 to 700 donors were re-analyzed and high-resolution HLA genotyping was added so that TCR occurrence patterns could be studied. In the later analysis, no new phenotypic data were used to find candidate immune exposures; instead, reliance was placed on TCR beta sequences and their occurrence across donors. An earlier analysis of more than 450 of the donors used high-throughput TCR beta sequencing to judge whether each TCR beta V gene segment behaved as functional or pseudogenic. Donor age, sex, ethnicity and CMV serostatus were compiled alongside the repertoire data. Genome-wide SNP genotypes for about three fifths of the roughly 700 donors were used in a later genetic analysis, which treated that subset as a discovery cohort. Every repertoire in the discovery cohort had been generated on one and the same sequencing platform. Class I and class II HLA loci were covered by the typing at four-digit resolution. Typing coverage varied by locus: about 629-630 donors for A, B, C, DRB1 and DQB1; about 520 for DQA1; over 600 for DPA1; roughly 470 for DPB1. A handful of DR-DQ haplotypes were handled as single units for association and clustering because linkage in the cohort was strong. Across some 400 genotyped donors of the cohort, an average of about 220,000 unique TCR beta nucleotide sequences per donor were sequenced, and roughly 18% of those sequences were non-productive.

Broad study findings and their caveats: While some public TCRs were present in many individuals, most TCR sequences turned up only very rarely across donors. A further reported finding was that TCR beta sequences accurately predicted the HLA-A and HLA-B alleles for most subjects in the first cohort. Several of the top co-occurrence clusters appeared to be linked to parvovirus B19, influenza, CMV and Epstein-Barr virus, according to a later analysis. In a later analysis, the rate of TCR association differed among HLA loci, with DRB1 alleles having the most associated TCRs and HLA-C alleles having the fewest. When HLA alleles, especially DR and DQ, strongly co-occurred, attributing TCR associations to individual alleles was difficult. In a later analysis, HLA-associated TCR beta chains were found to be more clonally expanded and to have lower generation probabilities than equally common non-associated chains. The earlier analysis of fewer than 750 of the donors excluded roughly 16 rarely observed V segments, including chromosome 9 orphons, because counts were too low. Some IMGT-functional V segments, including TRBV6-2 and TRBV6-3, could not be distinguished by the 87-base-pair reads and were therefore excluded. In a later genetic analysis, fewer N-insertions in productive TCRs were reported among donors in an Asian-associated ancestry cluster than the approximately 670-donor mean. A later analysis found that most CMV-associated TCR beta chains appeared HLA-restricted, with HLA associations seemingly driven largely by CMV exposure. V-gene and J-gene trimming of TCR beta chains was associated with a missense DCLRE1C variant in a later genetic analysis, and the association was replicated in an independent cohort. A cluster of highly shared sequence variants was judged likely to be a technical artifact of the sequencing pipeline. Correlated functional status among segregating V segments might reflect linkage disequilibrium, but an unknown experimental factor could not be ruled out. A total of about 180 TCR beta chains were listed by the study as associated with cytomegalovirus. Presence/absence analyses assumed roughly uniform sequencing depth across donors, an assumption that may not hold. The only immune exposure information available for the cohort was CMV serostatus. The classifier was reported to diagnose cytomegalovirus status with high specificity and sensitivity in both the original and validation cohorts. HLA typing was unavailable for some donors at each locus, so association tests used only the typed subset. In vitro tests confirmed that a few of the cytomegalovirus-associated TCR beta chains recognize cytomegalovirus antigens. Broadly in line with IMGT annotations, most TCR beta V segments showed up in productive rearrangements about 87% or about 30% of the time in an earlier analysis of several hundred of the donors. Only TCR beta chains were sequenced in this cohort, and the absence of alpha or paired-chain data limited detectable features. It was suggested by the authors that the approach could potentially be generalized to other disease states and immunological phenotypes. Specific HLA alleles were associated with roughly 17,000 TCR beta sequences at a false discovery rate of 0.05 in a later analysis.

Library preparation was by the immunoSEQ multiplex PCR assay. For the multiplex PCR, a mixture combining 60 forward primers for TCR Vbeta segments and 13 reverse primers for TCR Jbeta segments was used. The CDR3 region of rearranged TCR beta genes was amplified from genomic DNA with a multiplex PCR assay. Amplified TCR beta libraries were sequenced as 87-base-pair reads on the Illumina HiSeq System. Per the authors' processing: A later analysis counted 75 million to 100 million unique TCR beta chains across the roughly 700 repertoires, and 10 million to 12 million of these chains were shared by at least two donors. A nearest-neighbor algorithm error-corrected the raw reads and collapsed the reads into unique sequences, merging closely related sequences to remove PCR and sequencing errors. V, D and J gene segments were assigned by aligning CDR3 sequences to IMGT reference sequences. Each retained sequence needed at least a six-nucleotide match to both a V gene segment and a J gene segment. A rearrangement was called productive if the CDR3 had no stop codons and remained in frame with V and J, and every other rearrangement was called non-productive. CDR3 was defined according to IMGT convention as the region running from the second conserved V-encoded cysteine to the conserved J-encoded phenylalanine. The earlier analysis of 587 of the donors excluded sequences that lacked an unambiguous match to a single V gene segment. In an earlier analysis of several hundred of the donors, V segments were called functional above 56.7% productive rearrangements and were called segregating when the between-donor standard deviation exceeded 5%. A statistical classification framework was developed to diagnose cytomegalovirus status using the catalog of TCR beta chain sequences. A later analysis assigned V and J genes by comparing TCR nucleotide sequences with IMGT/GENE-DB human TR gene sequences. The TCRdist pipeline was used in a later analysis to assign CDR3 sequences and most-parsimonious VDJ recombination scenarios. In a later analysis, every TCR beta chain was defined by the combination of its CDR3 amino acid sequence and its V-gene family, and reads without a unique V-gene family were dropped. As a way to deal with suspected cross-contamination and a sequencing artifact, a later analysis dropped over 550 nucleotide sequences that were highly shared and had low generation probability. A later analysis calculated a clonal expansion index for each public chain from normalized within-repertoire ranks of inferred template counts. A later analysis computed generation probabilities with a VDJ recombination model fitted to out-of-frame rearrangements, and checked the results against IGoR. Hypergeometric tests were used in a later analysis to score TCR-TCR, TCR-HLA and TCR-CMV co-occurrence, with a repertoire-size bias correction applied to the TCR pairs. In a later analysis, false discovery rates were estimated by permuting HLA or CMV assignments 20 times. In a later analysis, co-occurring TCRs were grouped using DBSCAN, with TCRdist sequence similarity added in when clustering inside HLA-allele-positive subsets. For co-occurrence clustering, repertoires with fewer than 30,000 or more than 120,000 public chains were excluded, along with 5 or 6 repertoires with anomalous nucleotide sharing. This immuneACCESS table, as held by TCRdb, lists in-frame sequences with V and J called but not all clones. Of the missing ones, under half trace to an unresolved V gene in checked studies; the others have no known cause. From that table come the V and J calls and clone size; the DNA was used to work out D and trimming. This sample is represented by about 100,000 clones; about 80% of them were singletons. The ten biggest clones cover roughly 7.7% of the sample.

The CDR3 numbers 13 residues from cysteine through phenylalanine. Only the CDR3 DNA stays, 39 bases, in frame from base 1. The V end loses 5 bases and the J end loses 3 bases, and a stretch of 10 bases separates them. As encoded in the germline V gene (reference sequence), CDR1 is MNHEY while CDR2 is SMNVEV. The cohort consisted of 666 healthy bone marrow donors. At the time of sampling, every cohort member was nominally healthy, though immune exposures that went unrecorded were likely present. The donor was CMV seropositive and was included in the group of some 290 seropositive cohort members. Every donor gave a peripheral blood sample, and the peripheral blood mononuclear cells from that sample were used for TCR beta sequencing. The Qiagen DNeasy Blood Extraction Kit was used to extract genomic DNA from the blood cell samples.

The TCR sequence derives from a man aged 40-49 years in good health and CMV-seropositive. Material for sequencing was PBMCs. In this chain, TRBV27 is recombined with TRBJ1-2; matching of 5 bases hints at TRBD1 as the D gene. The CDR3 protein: CASSTTGDYGYTF. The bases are TGTGCCAGCAGTACTACAGGTGACTATGGCTACACCTTC.